This is a list of T cell receptor beta chains from one sample in a study of cytomegalovirus exposure and HLA in healthy donors. TCRdb's copy holds only in-frame clones and misses some; the assay was immunoSEQ multiplex PCR. This table has more than 90,000 clones, around 84% appearing once. The specimen was PBMCs. The receptor source for this set is a man aged 25-40 years in good health and CMV-seropositive. Each CDR3 is given with its conserved first and last residue. D genes are given only for firm matches. Expanded clones are given a class, and other clones once, few, many or no size at all.

CDR3aa,CDR3nt,j_gene,v_gene,d_gene,abundance,len
CASTDRGGRDTQYF,TGTGCCAGTACCGACAGGGGAGGGAGGGATACGCAGTATTTT,TRBJ2-3,TRBV19,-,-,14
CASSEWDRDSGNTIYF,TGTGCCAGCAGTGAATGGGACAGGGACTCTGGAAACACCATATATTTT,TRBJ1-3,TRBV25-1,TRBD1,-,16
CASRGGLNWGPNEKLFF,TGTGCCAGTAGAGGGGGATTAAACTGGGGCCCGAATGAAAAACTGTTTTTT,TRBJ1-4,TRBV19,-,few,17
CASSQGVEQYF,TGTGCCAGCAGCCAGGGGGTTGAGCAGTACTTC,TRBJ2-7,TRBV7-9,TRBD1,many,11
CSSSRLGQGEKLFF,TGTTCCAGCAGCCGCTTGGGACAGGGTGAAAAACTGTTTTTT,TRBJ1-4,TRBV7-9,TRBD1,-,14
CASSESAGTGFTGELFF,TGTGCCAGCAGTGAGTCGGCAGGGACAGGTTTCACCGGGGAGCTGTTTTTT,TRBJ2-2,TRBV25-1,TRBD1,-,17
CASSVKGGGLGEKLFF,TGTGCCAGCAGCGTAAAGGGGGGGGGCCTGGGGGAAAAACTGTTTTTT,TRBJ1-4,TRBV9,-,-,16
CASSLSGGGVSYEQYF,TGTGCCAGCAGCTTGTCAGGAGGGGGCGTGAGTTACGAGCAGTACTTC,TRBJ2-7,TRBV5-4,-,-,16
CASSLDSSGNTIYF,TGTGCCAGCAGCCTCGACAGCTCTGGAAACACCATATATTTT,TRBJ1-3,TRBV6-5,-,-,14
CASSLVTGNYGYTF,TGTGCCAGCAGCTTAGTAACAGGGAACTATGGCTACACCTTC,TRBJ1-2,TRBV11-2,-,-,14
CASRDRQEPGETQYF,TGTGCCAGCAGAGATAGACAGGAACCGGGGGAGACCCAGTACTTC,TRBJ2-5,TRBV28,-,-,15
CAAKAGYSTDTQYF,TGTGCTGCTAAGGCGGGGTATAGCACAGATACGCAGTATTTT,TRBJ2-3,TRBV7-2,-,once,14
CASTVQVYHEQYF,TGTGCCAGCACAGTACAGGTTTACCACGAGCAGTACTTC,TRBJ2-7,TRBV28,-,-,13
CASTLRTGTGGYEQFF,TGTGCCAGCACCCTAAGGACCGGGACAGGGGGATATGAGCAGTTCTTC,TRBJ2-1,TRBV6-6,TRBD1,-,16
CASSLGYRGVAMNTEAFF,TGTGCCAGCAGCTTAGGGTACAGGGGAGTTGCGATGAACACTGAAGCTTTCTTT,TRBJ1-1,TRBV7-8,TRBD1,-,18
CASSDLAGGPSTDTQYF,TGTGCCAGCAGTGATCTGGCGGGGGGGCCCTCCACAGATACGCAGTATTTT,TRBJ2-3,TRBV6-1,TRBD2,few,17
CASSISAASSGNTIYF,TGTGCCAGTAGTATCTCGGCGGCGAGCTCTGGAAACACCATATATTTT,TRBJ1-3,TRBV19,-,-,16
CASSLEGGADTQYF,TGCGCCAGCAGCTTGGAAGGGGGGGCAGATACGCAGTATTTT,TRBJ2-3,TRBV5-1,-,-,14
CASNSGTETQNTEAFF,TGTGCCAGCAATTCTGGGACAGAAACACAGAACACTGAAGCTTTCTTT,TRBJ1-1,TRBV28,TRBD1,-,16
CASSRDSSYNEQFF,TGTGCCAGCAGTCGGGACTCCTCCTACAATGAGCAGTTCTTC,TRBJ2-1,TRBV6-6,-,-,14
CASSYRDRGYEQYF,TGTGCCAGCAGTTACCGTGACAGGGGGTACGAGCAGTACTTC,TRBJ2-7,TRBV6-5,TRBD1,-,14
CSYLSYNEQFF,TGCAGCTATCTCTCCTACAATGAGCAGTTCTTC,TRBJ2-1,TRBV29-1,-,-,11
CASSPPQGSLVEAFF,TGTGCCAGCAGCCCCCCACAGGGTAGCCTTGTTGAAGCTTTCTTT,TRBJ1-1,TRBV28,-,-,15
CAISDEGTNEKLFF,TGTGCCATCAGTGACGAGGGCACTAATGAAAAACTGTTTTTT,TRBJ1-4,TRBV10-3,-,-,14
CASSYSGHGNTIYF,TGTGCCAGCAGTTACTCGGGACATGGAAACACCATATATTTT,TRBJ1-3,TRBV6-5,-,-,14
CSVEERRGGNTIYF,TGCAGCGTTGAAGAAAGACGAGGTGGAAACACCATATATTTT,TRBJ1-3,TRBV29-1,-,-,14
CASSPHGVVGYGYTF,TGCGCCAGCAGCCCTCACGGGGTAGTTGGATATGGCTACACCTTC,TRBJ1-2,TRBV4-3,-,-,15
CAIKDFPITDTQYF,TGTGCCATCAAGGACTTTCCGATTACAGATACGCAGTATTTT,TRBJ2-3,TRBV10-3,-,once,14
CATSRDGDSEYNEQFF,TGTGCCACCAGCAGAGATGGGGATAGCGAGTACAATGAGCAGTTCTTC,TRBJ2-1,TRBV15,-,-,16
CATSATGAYGYTF,TGTGCCACCAGCGCTACAGGGGCCTATGGCTACACCTTC,TRBJ1-2,TRBV15,TRBD1,-,13
CASSLLAGGTDTQYF,TGCGCCAGCAGCCTACTAGCGGGGGGGACAGATACGCAGTATTTT,TRBJ2-3,TRBV4-1,TRBD2,-,15
CASSTLAGAPSEQFF,TGTGCCAGCAGCACCCTAGCGGGGGCCCCAAGTGAGCAGTTCTTC,TRBJ2-1,TRBV7-3,TRBD2,-,15
CASRLYRTGNTEAFF,TGTGCCAGCAGATTATATCGGACAGGGAACACTGAAGCTTTCTTT,TRBJ1-1,TRBV6-5,TRBD1,-,15
CASIGGTGGYEGTAYEQYF,TGTGCCAGCATCGGGGGTACGGGAGGGTACGAGGGTACCGCCTACGAGCAGTACTTC,TRBJ2-7,TRBV28,TRBD2,-,19
CASSPVGGTDTQYF,TGTGCCAGCAGTCCCGTAGGGGGCACAGATACGCAGTATTTT,TRBJ2-3,TRBV28,-,-,14
CASSLLSRNYGYTF,TGTGCCAGCAGCTTGCTATCCAGGAACTATGGCTACACCTTC,TRBJ1-2,TRBV5-5,-,-,14
CASSLQGASGGPLFF,TGTGCCAGCAGCTTGCAGGGAGCTTCGGGAGGGCCCTTGTTCTTC,TRBJ2-1,TRBV5-4,TRBD2,-,15
CASSSGQGNYGYTF,TGCGCCAGCAGCTCCGGACAGGGAAACTATGGCTACACCTTC,TRBJ1-2,TRBV5-1,TRBD1,-,14
CSSSCRGKAGYEQYF,TGTTCCAGCAGCTGCCGAGGAAAAGCGGGCTACGAGCAGTACTTC,TRBJ2-7,TRBV7-9,-,-,15
CASRGQGVPYYGYTF,TGTGCCAGCAGGGGACAGGGTGTACCTTACTATGGCTACACCTTC,TRBJ1-2,TRBV27,TRBD1,-,15
CASSTTGRNYGYTF,TGTGCCAGCAGCACCACCGGGAGGAACTATGGCTACACCTTC,TRBJ1-2,TRBV7-8,-,few,14
CASSALSVTNYGYTF,TGTGCCAGCAGTGCTCTCTCAGTTACTAACTATGGCTACACCTTC,TRBJ1-2,TRBV6-5,-,-,15
CASSNAGNTEAFF,TGTGCCAGTAGCAACGCGGGGAACACTGAAGCTTTCTTT,TRBJ1-1,TRBV19,-,-,13
CASSFGLAGTQYF,TGTGCCAGCAGCTTCGGACTAGCGGGGACCCAGTACTTC,TRBJ2-5,TRBV11-2,TRBD2,-,13
CASSLGLGTGGLETQYF,TGTGCCAGCAGTTTAGGGTTAGGGACAGGGGGCCTTGAGACCCAGTACTTC,TRBJ2-5,TRBV28,TRBD1,once,17
CASSDSPGGDYNEQFF,TGTGCCAGCAGTGATAGCCCCGGAGGGGATTACAATGAGCAGTTCTTC,TRBJ2-1,TRBV6-1,-,-,16
CASSPVPTRANTGELFF,TGCGCCAGCAGCCCCGTTCCGACTCGGGCGAACACCGGGGAGCTGTTTTTT,TRBJ2-2,TRBV5-1,-,-,17